This T cell receptor (beta chain) was retrieved from a study of monozygotic twins with inflammatory bowel disease. Germline-derived CDR1 and CDR2 are SGHNT and YENEEA. The CDR3 contains 15 residues. Each TCR library used about 3,500 ng of total RNA. TCRdb reprocessed the 5' RACE reads and stores each CDR3 protein as one record, lacking DNA. Its clone listing holds about 380,000 distinct CDR3 sequences. The sample was blood. The V gene is TRBV11-3, the J gene TRBJ2-3; TCRdb outputs TRBD1, but without DNA this stays unchecked. This clonotype was sampled from a human donor with ulcerative colitis or Crohn's disease, or a healthy co-twin of an affected twin (not recorded which). The CDR3 is CASSPGQTITDTQYF. The full variable domain, in which reference TRBV11-3 and TRBJ2-3 provide the parts outside the CDR3, is EAGVVQSPRYKIIEKKQPVAFWCNPISGHNTLYWYLQNLGQGPELLIRYENEEAVDDSQLPKDRFSAERLKGVDSTLKIQPAELGDSAVYLCASSPGQTITDTQYFGPGTRLTVL.